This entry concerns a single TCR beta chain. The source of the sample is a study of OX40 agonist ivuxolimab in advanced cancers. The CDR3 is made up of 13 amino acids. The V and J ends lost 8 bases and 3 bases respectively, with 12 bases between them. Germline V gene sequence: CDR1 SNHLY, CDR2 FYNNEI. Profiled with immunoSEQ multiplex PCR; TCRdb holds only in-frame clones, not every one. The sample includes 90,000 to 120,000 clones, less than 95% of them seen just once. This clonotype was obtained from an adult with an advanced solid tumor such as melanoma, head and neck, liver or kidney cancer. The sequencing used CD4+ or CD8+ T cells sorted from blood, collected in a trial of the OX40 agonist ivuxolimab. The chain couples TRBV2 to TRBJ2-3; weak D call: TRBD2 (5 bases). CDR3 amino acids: CASDRGLTDTQYF. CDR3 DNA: TGTGCCAGCGACCGGGGTTTAACAGATACGCAGTATTTT.